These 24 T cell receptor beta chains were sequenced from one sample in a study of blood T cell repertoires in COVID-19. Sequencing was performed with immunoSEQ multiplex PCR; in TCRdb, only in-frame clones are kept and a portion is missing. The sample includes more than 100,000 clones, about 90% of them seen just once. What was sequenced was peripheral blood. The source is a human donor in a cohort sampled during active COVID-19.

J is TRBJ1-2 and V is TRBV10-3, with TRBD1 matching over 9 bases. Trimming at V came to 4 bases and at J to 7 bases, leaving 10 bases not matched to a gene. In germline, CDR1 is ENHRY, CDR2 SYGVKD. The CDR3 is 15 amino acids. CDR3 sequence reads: CAISAGTGLPGGYTF. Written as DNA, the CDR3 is TGTGCCATCAGTGCGGGGACAGGGCTGCCTGGTGGCTACACCTTC.

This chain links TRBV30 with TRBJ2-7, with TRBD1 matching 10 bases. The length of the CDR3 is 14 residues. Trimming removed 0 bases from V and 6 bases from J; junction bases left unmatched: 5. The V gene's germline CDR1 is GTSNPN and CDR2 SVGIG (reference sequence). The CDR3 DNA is TGTGCCTGGAGTGTACCGGGACAGGGGCGCGAGCAGTACTTC. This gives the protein CAWSVPGQGREQYF.

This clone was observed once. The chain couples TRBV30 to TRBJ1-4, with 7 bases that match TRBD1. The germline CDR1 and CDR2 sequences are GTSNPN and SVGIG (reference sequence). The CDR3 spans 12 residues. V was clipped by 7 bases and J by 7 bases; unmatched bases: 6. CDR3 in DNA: TGTGCCTCCATGACAGGGATTGAAAAACTGTTTTTT. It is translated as CASMTGIEKLFF.

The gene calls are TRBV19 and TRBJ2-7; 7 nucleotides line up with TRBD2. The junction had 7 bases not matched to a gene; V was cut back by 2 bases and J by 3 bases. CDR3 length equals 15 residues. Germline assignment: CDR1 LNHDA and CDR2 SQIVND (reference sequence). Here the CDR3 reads CASSIYTGGLYEQYF. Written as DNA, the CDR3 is TGTGCCAGTAGTATATATACGGGGGGACTCTACGAGCAGTACTTC.

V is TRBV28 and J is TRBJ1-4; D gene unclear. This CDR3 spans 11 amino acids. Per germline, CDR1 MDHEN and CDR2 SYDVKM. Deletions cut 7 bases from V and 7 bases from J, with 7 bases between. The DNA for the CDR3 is TGTGCCAGCATCTCCGGTGAAAAACTGTTTTTT. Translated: CASISGEKLFF.

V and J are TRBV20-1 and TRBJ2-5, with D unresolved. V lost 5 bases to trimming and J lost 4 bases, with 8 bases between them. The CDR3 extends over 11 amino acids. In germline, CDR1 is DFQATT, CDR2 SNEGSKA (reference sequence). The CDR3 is CSAQIGETQYF. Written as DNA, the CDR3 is TGCAGTGCTCAAATCGGAGAGACCCAGTACTTC.

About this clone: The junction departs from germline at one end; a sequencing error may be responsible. The CDR3 loop reads CASSQGMGSGFF. CDR3 coding DNA: TGTGCCAGCAGCCAAGGAATGGGTTCCGGGTTCTTC. The chain uses TRBV3-1 (or the pseudogene TRBV3-2) and TRBJ1-2; D is undetermined. Germline V gene lookup returns CDR1 LGHDT and CDR2 YNNKEL (reference sequence). This CDR3 contains 12 residues.

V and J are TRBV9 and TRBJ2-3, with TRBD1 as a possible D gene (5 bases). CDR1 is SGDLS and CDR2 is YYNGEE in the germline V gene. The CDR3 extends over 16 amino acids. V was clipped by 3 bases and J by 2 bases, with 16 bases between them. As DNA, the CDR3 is TGTGCCAGCAGCGCGCGGACATTCGGAACCACAGATACGCAGTATTTT. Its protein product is CASSARTFGTTDTQYF.

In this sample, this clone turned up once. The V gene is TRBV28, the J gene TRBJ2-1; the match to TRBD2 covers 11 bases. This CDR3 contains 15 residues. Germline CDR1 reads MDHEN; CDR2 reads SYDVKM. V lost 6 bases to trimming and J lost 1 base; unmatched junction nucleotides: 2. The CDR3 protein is CASRLAGGSYNEQFF. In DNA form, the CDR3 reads TGTGCCAGCAGGCTAGCGGGAGGATCCTACAATGAGCAGTTCTTC.

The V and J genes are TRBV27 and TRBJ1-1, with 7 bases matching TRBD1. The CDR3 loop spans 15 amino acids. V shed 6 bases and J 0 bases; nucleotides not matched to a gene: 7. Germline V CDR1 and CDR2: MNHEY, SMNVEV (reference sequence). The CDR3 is CASRGPGQLNTEAFF. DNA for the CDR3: TGTGCCAGCAGGGGGCCGGGACAGTTGAACACTGAAGCTTTCTTT.

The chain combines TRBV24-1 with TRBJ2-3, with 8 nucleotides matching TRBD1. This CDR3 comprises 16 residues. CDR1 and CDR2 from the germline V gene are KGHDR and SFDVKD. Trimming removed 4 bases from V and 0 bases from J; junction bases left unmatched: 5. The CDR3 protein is CATSERDRTSTDTQYF. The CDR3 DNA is TGTGCCACCAGTGAGAGGGACAGGACTAGCACAGATACGCAGTATTTT.

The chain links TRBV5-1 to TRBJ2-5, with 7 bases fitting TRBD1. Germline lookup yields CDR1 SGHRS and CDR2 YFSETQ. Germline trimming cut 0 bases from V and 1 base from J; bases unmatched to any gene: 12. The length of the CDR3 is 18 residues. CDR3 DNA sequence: TGCGCCAGCAGCTTGGGTCTTGGGGGACAGCCCCGCCAAGAGACCCAGTACTTC. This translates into CASSLGLGGQPRQETQYF.

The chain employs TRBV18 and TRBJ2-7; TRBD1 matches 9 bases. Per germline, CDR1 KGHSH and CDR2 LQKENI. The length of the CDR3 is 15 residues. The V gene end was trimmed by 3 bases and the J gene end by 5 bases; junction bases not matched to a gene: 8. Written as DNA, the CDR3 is TGTGCCAGCTCACCCCTGGGTGACAGGGGGAACGAGCAGTACTTC. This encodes CASSPLGDRGNEQYF.

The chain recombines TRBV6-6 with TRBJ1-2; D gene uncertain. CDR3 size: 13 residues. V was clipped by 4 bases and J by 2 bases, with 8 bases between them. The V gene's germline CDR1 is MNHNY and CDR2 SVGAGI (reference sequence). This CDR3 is CASSFEENYGYTF. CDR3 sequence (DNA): TGTGCCAGCAGTTTTGAGGAGAACTATGGCTACACCTTC.

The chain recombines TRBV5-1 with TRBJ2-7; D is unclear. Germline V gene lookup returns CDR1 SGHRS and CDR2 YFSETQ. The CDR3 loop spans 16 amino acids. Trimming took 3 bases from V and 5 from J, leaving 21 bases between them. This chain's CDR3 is CASSSFPGFEVDEQYF. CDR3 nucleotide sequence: TGCGCCAGCAGCTCATTTCCAGGATTCGAAGTGGACGAGCAGTACTTC.

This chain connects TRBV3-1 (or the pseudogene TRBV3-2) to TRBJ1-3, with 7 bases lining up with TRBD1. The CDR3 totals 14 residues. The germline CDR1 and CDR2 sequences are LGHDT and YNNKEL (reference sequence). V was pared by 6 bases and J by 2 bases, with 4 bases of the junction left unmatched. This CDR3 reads CASRVQGAGNTIYF. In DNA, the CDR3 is TGTGCCAGCAGGGTCCAGGGGGCTGGAAACACCATATATTTT.

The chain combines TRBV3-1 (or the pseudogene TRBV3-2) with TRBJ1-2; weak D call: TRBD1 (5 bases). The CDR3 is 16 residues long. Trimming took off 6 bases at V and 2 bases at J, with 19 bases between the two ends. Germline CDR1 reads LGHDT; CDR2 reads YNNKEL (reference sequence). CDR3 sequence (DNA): TGTGCCAGCAGTAACCACCGGGACTTCACAAACTATGGCTACACCTTC. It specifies CASSNHRDFTNYGYTF.

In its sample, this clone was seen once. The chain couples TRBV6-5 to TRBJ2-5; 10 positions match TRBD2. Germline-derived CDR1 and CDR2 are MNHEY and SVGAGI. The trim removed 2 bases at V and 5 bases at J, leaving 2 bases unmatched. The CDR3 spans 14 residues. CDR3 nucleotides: TGTGCCAGCAGTTACGGGACTAGCGTGGAGACCCAGTACTTC. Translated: CASSYGTSVETQYF.

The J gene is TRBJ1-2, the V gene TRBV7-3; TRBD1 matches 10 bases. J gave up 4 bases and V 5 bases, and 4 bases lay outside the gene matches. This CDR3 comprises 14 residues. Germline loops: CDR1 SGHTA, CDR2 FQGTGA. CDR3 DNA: TGTGCCAGCAGCCCGGGACAGGGGATCTATGGCTACACCTTC. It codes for CASSPGQGIYGYTF. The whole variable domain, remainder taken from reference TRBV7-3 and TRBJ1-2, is GAGVSQTPSNKVTEKGKYVELRCDPISGHTALYWYRQSLGQGPEFLIYFQGTGAADDSGLPNDRFFAVRPEGSVSTLKIQRTERGDSAVYLCASSPGQGIYGYTFGSGTRLTVV.

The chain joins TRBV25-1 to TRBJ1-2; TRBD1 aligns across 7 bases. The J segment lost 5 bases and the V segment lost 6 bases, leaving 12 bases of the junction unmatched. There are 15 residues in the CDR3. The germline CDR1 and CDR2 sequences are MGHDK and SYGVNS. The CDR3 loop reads CASSGSWTGPYGYTF. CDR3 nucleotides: TGTGCCAGCAGCGGGTCCTGGACAGGTCCTTATGGCTACACCTTC.

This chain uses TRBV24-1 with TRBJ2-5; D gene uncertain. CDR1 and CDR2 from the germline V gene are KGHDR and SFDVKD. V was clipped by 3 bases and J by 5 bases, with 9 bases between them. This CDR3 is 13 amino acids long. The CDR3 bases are TGTGCCACCAGTGATGGCAGTTTCGAGACCCAGTACTTC. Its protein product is CATSDGSFETQYF.

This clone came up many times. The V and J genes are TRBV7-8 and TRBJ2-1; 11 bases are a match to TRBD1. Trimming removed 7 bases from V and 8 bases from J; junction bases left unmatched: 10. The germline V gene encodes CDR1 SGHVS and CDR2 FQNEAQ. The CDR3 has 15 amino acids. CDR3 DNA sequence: TGTGCCAGCACCCCATGGGGACAGGGGGGGCATGAGCAGTTCTTC. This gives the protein CASTPWGQGGHEQFF.

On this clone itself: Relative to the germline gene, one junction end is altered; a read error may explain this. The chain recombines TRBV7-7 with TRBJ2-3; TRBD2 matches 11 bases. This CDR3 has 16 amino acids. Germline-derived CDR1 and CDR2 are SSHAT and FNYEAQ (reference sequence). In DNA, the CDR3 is TGTGCTAGCAGCTTAGTTTCTAGCGGGGGGCCAGATACGCAGTATTTT. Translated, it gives CASSLVSSGGPDTQYF.

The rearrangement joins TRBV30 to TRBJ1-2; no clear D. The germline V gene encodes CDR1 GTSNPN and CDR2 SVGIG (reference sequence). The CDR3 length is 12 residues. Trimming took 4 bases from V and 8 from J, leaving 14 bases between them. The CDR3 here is CAWTITERGYTF. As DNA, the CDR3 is TGTGCCTGGACCATCACAGAGCGGGGCTACACCTTC.